The 26 T cell receptor beta chains listed next were all sequenced from one sample in a study of a mutant IDH1 vaccine in newly diagnosed glioma. TCRdb's table, derived via immunoSEQ multiplex PCR, lists solely in-frame clones and lacks some. The sample yields roughly 50,000 clones, approximately 78% seen once. Antigens of these TCRs are unknown. The sample's time point: week 23, last vaccination. What each vaccine dose contained was 300 ug of mutant IDH1 20-mer peptide, accompanied by topical imiquimod. Sequenced material: PBMCs, taken from a glioma patient whose treatment included an IDH1 peptide vaccine. These receptors came from a woman between 35 and 50 years old with glioma. Some clones in this sample may be carry-over from other donors' samples.

V and J are TRBV6-5 and TRBJ2-3; a possible D gene is TRBD2 (5 bases). This CDR3 comprises 15 residues. V was clipped by 2 bases and J by 5 bases, with 14 bases between them. Germline V gene lookup returns CDR1 MNHEY and CDR2 SVGAGI. The CDR3 coding sequence is TGTGCCAGCAGTTACAAATACGGGGAAGTAGATACGCAGTATTTT. It is translated as CASSYKYGEVDTQYF.

This rearrangement joins TRBV6-5 to TRBJ1-5; tentative D call: TRBD1 (5 bases). The CDR3 has 14 residues. Looked up from germline, CDR1 is MNHEY and CDR2 is SVGAGI. Trimming removed 6 bases from V and 6 bases from J, with 15 bases in between. The CDR3, as DNA: TGTGCCAGCAGGGGGGGTCAGGGAGGTCAGCCCCAGCATTTT. Translating gives CASRGGQGGQPQHF.

CDR3 in DNA: TGCGCCAGCAGCTTAGGGACCAACCTTTACAATGAGCAGTTCTTC. This translates into CASSLGTNLYNEQFF. The chain is built from TRBV5-1 and TRBJ2-1, with D tentatively TRBD1 or TRBD2 (5 bases each). V dropped 2 bases and J dropped 4 bases, with 13 bases sitting between them. Per the germline V gene, CDR1 is SGHRS and CDR2 is YFSETQ. This CDR3 contains 15 residues. Looking up the rest from reference TRBV5-1 and TRBJ2-1 gives the full variable domain: KAGVTQTPRYLIKTRGQQVTLSCSPISGHRSVSWYQQTPGQGLQFLFEYFSETQRNKGNFPGRFSGRQFSNSRSEMNVSTLELGDSALYLCASSLGTNLYNEQFFGPGTRLTVL.

This chain joins TRBV19 and TRBJ2-1; either TRBD1 or TRBD2 may supply D (5 bases each). This CDR3 is built from 15 residues. Trimming cost V 5 bases and J 4 bases, with 15 bases left between them. Germline V CDR1 and CDR2: LNHDA, SQIVND (reference sequence). CDR3: CASSVQGPEYNEQFF. CDR3 sequence (DNA): TGTGCCAGTAGTGTTCAGGGACCTGAGTACAATGAGCAGTTCTTC.

The chain is built from TRBV6-5 and TRBJ2-3, with D possibly being TRBD2 (6 bases). This CDR3 is 14 amino acids long. Germline values: CDR1 MNHEY, CDR2 SVGAGI. The V end was cut by 7 bases, the J end by 2 bases, with 13 bases between. CDR3 region: CASMERATTDTQYF. CDR3 sequence (DNA): TGTGCCAGCATGGAGCGGGCTACCACAGATACGCAGTATTTT.

The chain employs TRBV11-1 and TRBJ1-1; 10 bases match TRBD1. Germline CDR1 and CDR2: SGHAT and FQDESV (reference sequence). This CDR3 region has 17 residues. Losses at the gene ends were 4 bases for V and 3 bases for J; bases not matched to a gene: 11. CDR3 residues: CASSWRQGARRDTEAFF. The CDR3 coding sequence is TGTGCCAGCAGCTGGCGACAGGGGGCGAGAAGGGACACTGAAGCTTTCTTT.

The chain couples TRBV2 to TRBJ1-1, with TRBD1 as a possible D gene (5 bases). Germline V lookup: CDR1 SNHLY, CDR2 FYNNEI. V lost 4 bases to trimming and J lost 1 base, with 16 bases between them. The CDR3 consists of 16 residues. The DNA of the CDR3 is TGTGCCAGCAGTGCCGACAGAAGGCTGGCGAACACTGAAGCTTTCTTT. Encoded protein: CASSADRRLANTEAFF.

V is TRBV10-2 and J is TRBJ1-1, with 7 bases lining up with TRBD1. Germline V gene data show CDR1 as WSHSY and CDR2 as SAAADI. V shed 1 base and J 0 bases; nucleotides not matched to a gene: 2. This CDR3 is built from 15 residues. The CDR3 loop reads CASSEWTGMNTEAFF. The CDR3 region has the DNA TGCGCCAGCAGTGAGTGGACAGGAATGAACACTGAAGCTTTCTTT.

In its sample, this clone was seen once. This rearrangement joins TRBV6-1 to TRBJ2-5, with TRBD1 identical over 12 bases. There are 14 residues in the CDR3. The V gene's germline CDR1 is MNHNS and CDR2 SASEGT. The CDR3 sequence is CAGDRGRPGETQYF. DNA of the CDR3: TGTGCTGGGGACAGGGGGCGTCCTGGGGAGACCCAGTACTTC.

The J gene is TRBJ2-1, the V gene TRBV2; the match to TRBD2 covers 9 bases. Germline V gives CDR1 SNHLY, CDR2 FYNNEI. V shed 11 bases, J shed 6 bases, and the junction held 14 bases outside the gene matches. This CDR3 has 15 residues. The CDR3 nucleotides are TGTGCCTGGCGGCTAGGCGGGGGGGCCGCCAATGAGCAGTTCTTC. Translation gives CAWRLGGGAANEQFF.

V gene TRBV9 combines with J gene TRBJ2-1; D call uncertain. This CDR3 has 13 residues. CDR1 SGDLS and CDR2 YYNGEE come from the germline V gene. V lost 3 bases to trimming and J lost 7 bases, with 11 bases between them. Here the CDR3 reads CASSDRMGNEQFF. CDR3 nucleotide sequence: TGTGCCAGCAGCGACCGGATGGGGAATGAGCAGTTCTTC.

This rearrangement joins TRBV10-3 to TRBJ1-2; TRBD1 agrees at 8 bases. The V and J ends lost 8 bases and 8 bases, in that order; junction bases with no gene match: 13. The CDR3 sequence is 14 residues long. Per the germline V gene, CDR1 is ENHRY and CDR2 is SYGVKD. The CDR3 DNA reads as TGTGCCATCTCAGATACGGACAGGGTGAGGGGCTACACCTTC. It specifies CAISDTDRVRGYTF.

J is TRBJ1-2 and V is TRBV4-2; D is ambiguous. V was clipped by 0 bases and J by 9 bases, with 20 bases between them. This CDR3 comprises 16 residues. The V gene's germline CDR1 is LGHNA and CDR2 YNFKEQ. The CDR3 reads CASSQESVREVSRYTF. The CDR3 nucleotides read TGTGCCAGCAGCCAAGAGTCAGTTCGCGAGGTCTCACGCTACACCTTC.

This clone was seen only a few times. The genes are TRBV7-2 and TRBJ2-1; the D gene is possibly TRBD1 (5 bases). V lost 6 bases and J lost 9, with 12 bases in between. Germline lookup yields CDR1 SGHTA and CDR2 FQGNSA. The length of the CDR3 is 12 residues. The CDR3 region has the DNA TGTGCCAGCAGTTGGGGCGGCGGTGAGCAGTTCTTC. Its translation is CASSWGGGEQFF.

The rearrangement joins TRBV6-6 to TRBJ1-5; 8 nucleotides agree with TRBD1. The V gene's germline CDR1 is MNHNY and CDR2 SVGAGI (reference sequence). Trimming cost V 2 bases and J 6 bases; bases outside gene matches: 6. The CDR3 is made up of 15 amino acids. Here the CDR3 reads CASSYPGQGGQPQHF. The CDR3 region has the DNA TGTGCCAGCAGTTACCCCGGACAGGGAGGTCAGCCCCAGCATTTT.

This sequence joins TRBV30 and TRBJ1-6; no clear D gene. V shed 3 bases and J shed 5 bases, with 8 bases lying between them. This CDR3 contains 13 residues. Germline-derived CDR1 and CDR2 are GTSNPN and SVGIG (reference sequence). CDR3 nucleotide sequence: TGTGCCTGGAGGGCAGGCGATAATTCACCCCTCCACTTT. Protein sequence: CAWRAGDNSPLHF.

V and J are TRBV25-1 and TRBJ1-2, with D perhaps TRBD1 (6 bases). Trimming took 4 bases from V and 1 from J, leaving 16 bases between them. This CDR3 comprises 16 residues. The germline V gene encodes CDR1 MGHDK and CDR2 SYGVNS. The CDR3: CASSGPRGPGNYGYTF. DNA of the CDR3: TGTGCCAGCAGTGGACCTCGGGGGCCCGGTAACTATGGCTACACCTTC.

This chain links TRBV30 with TRBJ2-3; TRBD1 might be the D (6 bases). Per the germline V gene, CDR1 is GTSNPN and CDR2 is SVGIG (reference sequence). The CDR3 is 13 residues long. V gave up 3 bases and J gave up 2 bases, with 9 bases separating them. CDR3 sequence (DNA): TGTGCCTGGAGGCGACAGGTCACAGATACGCAGTATTTT. It is translated as CAWRRQVTDTQYF.

The chain employs TRBV7-2 and TRBJ1-4, with 10 positions matching TRBD1. This CDR3 has 14 residues. The germline V gene has CDR1 SGHTA and CDR2 FQGNSA. V gave up 4 bases and J gave up 6 bases; unmatched junction bases: 2. Here the CDR3 reads CASSWGQGHEKLFF. The CDR3, as DNA: TGTGCCAGCAGCTGGGGACAGGGGCATGAAAAACTGTTTTTT.

The V call is TRBV7-9, the J call TRBJ1-6; 11 bases are shared with TRBD1. Per germline, CDR1 SEHNR and CDR2 FQNEAQ (reference sequence). J gave up 10 bases and V 5 bases, and 10 bases lay outside the gene matches. CDR3 length equals 16 residues. The CDR3 region has the DNA TGTGCCAGCAGCCAGAGTGGGACAGGGGGAAACTCACCCCTCCACTTT. The encoded protein is CASSQSGTGGNSPLHF. The variable domain in full, completed from reference TRBV7-9 and TRBJ1-6, reads DTGVSQNPRHKITKRGQNVTFRCDPISEHNRLYWYRQTLGQGPEFLTYFQNEAQLEKSRLLSDRFSAERPKGSFSTLEIQRTEQGDSAMYLCASSQSGTGGNSPLHFGNGTRLTVT.

This chain joins TRBV9 and TRBJ1-2, with D possibly being TRBD1 (6 bases). The CDR3 is 14 amino acids. Germline V gene data show CDR1 as SGDLS and CDR2 as YYNGEE. Trimming took off 4 bases at V and 7 bases at J, with 17 bases between the two ends. The CDR3 nucleotides are TGTGCCAGCAGCCCCAATCACAGGGCGGGTGGCTACACCTTC. It yields the protein CASSPNHRAGGYTF.

This chain uses TRBV2 with TRBJ1-5, with a tentative D call TRBD1 (5 bases). Germline-derived CDR1 and CDR2 are SNHLY and FYNNEI. The CDR3 runs 14 residues. V lost 2 bases to trimming and J lost 6 bases, with 11 bases between them. The CDR3 sequence: CASSEMGGGQPQHF. In nucleotides, the CDR3 is TGTGCCAGCAGTGAAATGGGGGGGGGTCAGCCCCAGCATTTT.

The chain links TRBV2 to TRBJ2-7; 8 positions agree with TRBD1. Germline CDR1 SNHLY, CDR2 FYNNEI. V dropped 7 bases and J dropped 6; count of bases not matched to a gene: 11. The length of the CDR3 is 14 residues. CDR3 coding DNA: TGTGCCAGCAAATCCGGGACAGGCCCTTCCGAGCAGTACTTC. It specifies CASKSGTGPSEQYF.

The V gene is TRBV7-2, the J gene TRBJ2-3, with no clear D. The ends were cut back, 1 base at V and 1 base at J, with 9 bases in the middle. The CDR3 has 15 residues. Per the germline V gene, CDR1 is SGHTA and CDR2 is FQGNSA. The DNA of the CDR3 is TGTGCCAGCAGCTTAGGACCCCTCGGCACAGATACGCAGTATTTT. Protein product: CASSLGPLGTDTQYF.

The rearrangement joins TRBV14 to TRBJ2-1; D may match TRBD1 or TRBD2 (5 bases each). V was cut by 0 bases and J by 9 bases, with 12 bases left in between. The CDR3 is 14 amino acids. The germline CDR1 and CDR2 sequences are SGHDN and FVKESK. For the CDR3, the DNA is TGTGCCAGCAGCCAAGAAAGGGGAGAGCGTGAGCAGTTCTTC. This translates into CASSQERGEREQFF.

The chain uses TRBV6-6 and TRBJ1-2, with 8 nucleotides matching TRBD1. From germline, CDR1 is MNHNY and CDR2 SVGAGI (reference sequence). Trimming removed 2 bases from V and 8 bases from J; junction bases left unmatched: 13. This CDR3 comprises 16 residues. The CDR3 nucleotides read TGTGCCAGCAGTTACGGACAGGGTGGAAGAATGGAAGGCTACACCTTC. Translated: CASSYGQGGRMEGYTF.